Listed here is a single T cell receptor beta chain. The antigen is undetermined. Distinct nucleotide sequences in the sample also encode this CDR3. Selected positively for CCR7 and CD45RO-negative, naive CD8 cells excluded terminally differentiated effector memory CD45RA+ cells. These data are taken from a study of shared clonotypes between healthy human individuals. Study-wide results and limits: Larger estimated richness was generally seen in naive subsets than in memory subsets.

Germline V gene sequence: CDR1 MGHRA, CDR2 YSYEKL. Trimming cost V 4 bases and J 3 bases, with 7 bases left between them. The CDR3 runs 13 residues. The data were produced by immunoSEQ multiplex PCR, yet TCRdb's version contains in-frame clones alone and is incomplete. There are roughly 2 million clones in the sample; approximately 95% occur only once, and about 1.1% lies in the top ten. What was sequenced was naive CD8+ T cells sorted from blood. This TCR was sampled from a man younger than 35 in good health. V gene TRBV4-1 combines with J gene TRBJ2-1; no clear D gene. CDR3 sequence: CASSLDRYNEQFF. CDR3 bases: TGCGCCAGCAGCCTCGACCGCTACAATGAGCAGTTCTTC.